What follows describes a single T cell receptor beta chain. Looked up from germline, CDR1 is SQVTM and CDR2 is ANQGSEA. The V end was cut by 4 bases, the J end by 2 bases, with 11 bases between. The CDR3 loop spans 13 amino acids. The sample is drawn from a study of control samples from healthy donors and cancer patients. The protocol was immunoSEQ multiplex PCR, while the TCRdb copy is restricted to in-frame clones and leaves out a portion. The table lists over 100,000 clones, about 92% of them singletons. The gene calls are TRBV29-1 and TRBJ1-1; possible D gene TRBD1, 5 bases. What was sequenced was blood. The receptor comes from a woman aged 45-65 years in good health. The CDR3 is CSVVAQGNTEAFF. CDR3 bases: TGCAGCGTTGTTGCCCAGGGAAACACTGAAGCTTTCTTT.